A selection of T cell receptor beta chains follows, all from one sample in a study of shared clonotypes between healthy human individuals. Data came from immunoSEQ multiplex PCR; TCRdb stores just in-frame clones and leaves some out. The repertoire includes a few million clones, 85% to 95% of them detected once, and 0.39% sits in the top ten. Source material: naive CD4+ T cells from PBMCs. The receptors were gathered from a man between 18 and 35 years old in good health. Some clones in this sample may be carry-over from other donors' samples. Each CDR3 is given with its conserved first and last residue. D genes are given only for firm matches. Size tells how often a clone was seen (once, few, many) or the class of an expanded clone, and some rows leave it out.

v_gene: TRBV6-1
abundance: -
d_gene: -
j_gene: TRBJ1-5
CDR3nt: TGTGCCAGCAGTCAGAGCAATCAGCCCCAGCATTTT
CDR3aa: CASSQSNQPQHF

v_gene: TRBV7-9
abundance: -
d_gene: -
j_gene: TRBJ1-1
CDR3nt: TGTGCCAGCAGCTTAGCCCGCGGCAGTGAAGCTTTCTTT
CDR3aa: CASSLARGSEAFF

v_gene: TRBV5-1
abundance: -
d_gene: TRBD2
j_gene: TRBJ2-7
CDR3nt: TGCGCCAGCAGCTTGGTATGGCTAGCGGGAGGCTCCTACGAGCAGTACTTC
CDR3aa: CASSLVWLAGGSYEQYF

v_gene: TRBV5-1
abundance: -
d_gene: TRBD1
j_gene: TRBJ1-1
CDR3nt: TGCGCCAGCAGCTCCCTTCCAGGGGGGAACACTGAAGCTTTCTTT
CDR3aa: CASSSLPGGNTEAFF

v_gene: TRBV23-1
abundance: once
d_gene: -
j_gene: TRBJ1-4
CDR3nt: TGCGCCAGCAGTCAACGCATGGGGACGGCTAATGAAAAACTGTTTTTT
CDR3aa: CASSQRMGTANEKLFF

v_gene: TRBV30
abundance: -
d_gene: -
j_gene: TRBJ2-1
CDR3nt: TGTGCCTGGACCTGGGGCGGGACGCTCTACAATGAGCAGTTCTTC
CDR3aa: CAWTWGGTLYNEQFF

v_gene: TRBV5-1
abundance: -
d_gene: -
j_gene: TRBJ2-3
CDR3nt: TGCGCCAGCACGGGTAGCACAGATACGCAGTATTTT
CDR3aa: CASTGSTDTQYF

v_gene: TRBV27
abundance: -
d_gene: TRBD1
j_gene: TRBJ1-1
CDR3nt: TGTGCCAGCAGTTCCGCAGGGGGCGGTGAAGCTTTCTTT
CDR3aa: CASSSAGGGEAFF

v_gene: TRBV5-1
abundance: -
d_gene: -
j_gene: TRBJ2-3
CDR3nt: TGCGCCAGCAGCTTGGGGTCTAGCACAGATACGCAGTATTTT
CDR3aa: CASSLGSSTDTQYF

v_gene: TRBV9
abundance: -
d_gene: TRBD1
j_gene: TRBJ1-1
CDR3nt: TGTGCCAGCGCCCGCCAACAGGGGGAAATTGGGGCTGAAGCTTTCTTT
CDR3aa: CASARQQGEIGAEAFF

v_gene: TRBV28
abundance: -
d_gene: TRBD1
j_gene: TRBJ1-1
CDR3nt: TGTGCCAGCAGTGAATACAGGGGGGGGAACACTGAAGCTTTCTTT
CDR3aa: CASSEYRGGNTEAFF

v_gene: TRBV4-1
abundance: once
d_gene: -
j_gene: TRBJ2-1
CDR3nt: TGCGCCAGCAGCCAAGTTCTGGCCGGAAATGAGCAGTTCTTC
CDR3aa: CASSQVLAGNEQFF

v_gene: TRBV5-4
abundance: once
d_gene: TRBD2
j_gene: TRBJ2-3
CDR3nt: TGTGCCAGCAGCTGGACTAGCGGGAAGCTCACAGATACGCAGTATTTT
CDR3aa: CASSWTSGKLTDTQYF

v_gene: TRBV28
abundance: -
d_gene: -
j_gene: TRBJ1-2
CDR3nt: TGTGCCAGCAGTTTAGGAGTCCGCCTCTATGGCTACACCTTC
CDR3aa: CASSLGVRLYGYTF

v_gene: TRBV4-1
abundance: -
d_gene: TRBD2
j_gene: TRBJ2-1
CDR3nt: TGCGCCAGCAGCCAAGCCCCGACTAGCGGGAGTTACAATGAGCAGTTCTTC
CDR3aa: CASSQAPTSGSYNEQFF

v_gene: TRBV5-4
abundance: -
d_gene: -
j_gene: TRBJ1-4
CDR3nt: TGTGCCAGCAGCTTGAAACGAGGGGATGAAAAACTGTTTTTT
CDR3aa: CASSLKRGDEKLFF

v_gene: TRBV5-1
abundance: -
d_gene: -
j_gene: TRBJ1-5
CDR3nt: TGCGCCAGCAGCCCCACACCCCCATCGGCCGGAAGCAATCAGCCCCAGCATTTT
CDR3aa: CASSPTPPSAGSNQPQHF

v_gene: TRBV5-1
abundance: -
d_gene: TRBD2
j_gene: TRBJ2-5
CDR3nt: TGCGCCAGCAGCCCTGGACTAGCGGGAGGATTGGAGACCCAGTACTTC
CDR3aa: CASSPGLAGGLETQYF

v_gene: TRBV2
abundance: -
d_gene: -
j_gene: TRBJ1-2
CDR3nt: TGTGCCAGCACCTTCGGGGGGCCGAACTATGGCTACACCTTC
CDR3aa: CASTFGGPNYGYTF

v_gene: TRBV6-5
abundance: -
d_gene: TRBD2
j_gene: TRBJ2-7
CDR3nt: TGTGCCAGCGGGCTGACTAGCCGTTACTCCTACGAGCAGTACTTC
CDR3aa: CASGLTSRYSYEQYF

v_gene: TRBV6-1
abundance: -
d_gene: -
j_gene: TRBJ2-2
CDR3nt: TGTGCGATACAGGATCTGCCCACCGGGGAGCTGTTTTTT
CDR3aa: CAIQDLPTGELFF

v_gene: TRBV7-9
abundance: -
d_gene: TRBD1
j_gene: TRBJ2-3
CDR3nt: TGTGCCAGCAGCACAGGGGTAGGAGATACGCAGTATTTT
CDR3aa: CASSTGVGDTQYF

v_gene: TRBV28
abundance: -
d_gene: -
j_gene: TRBJ2-6
CDR3nt: TGTGCCAGCAGAACAGGGTACTCTGGGGCCAACGTCCTGACTTTC
CDR3aa: CASRTGYSGANVLTF

v_gene: TRBV5-1
abundance: -
d_gene: TRBD1
j_gene: TRBJ1-5
CDR3nt: TGCGCCAGCAGCTTGGGTGGACAGGGACCATATCAGCCCCAGCATTTT
CDR3aa: CASSLGGQGPYQPQHF

v_gene: TRBV1
abundance: -
d_gene: -
j_gene: TRBJ1-2
CDR3nt: TGCACCAGCGGGGGACAGACCTCCCTCTATGGCTACACCTTC
CDR3aa: CTSGGQTSLYGYTF

v_gene: TRBV4-1
abundance: -
d_gene: TRBD1
j_gene: TRBJ1-4
CDR3nt: TGCGCCAGCAGCCAGGTCCTAGTCGGGACAGCGCGTTTTTTT
CDR3aa: CASSQVLVGTARFF

v_gene: TRBV19
abundance: -
d_gene: -
j_gene: TRBJ1-5
CDR3nt: TGTGCCAGTAGGTCCGGGCAGCCCCAGCATTTT
CDR3aa: CASRSGQPQHF

v_gene: TRBV30
abundance: -
d_gene: TRBD1
j_gene: TRBJ2-1
CDR3nt: TGTGCCTGGGGAGGACAGGGGGCCGCCTACAATGAGCAGTTCTTC
CDR3aa: CAWGGQGAAYNEQFF

v_gene: TRBV28
abundance: -
d_gene: -
j_gene: TRBJ1-2
CDR3nt: TGTGCCAGCAAAACGGGTACATTGAACTATGGCTACACCTTC
CDR3aa: CASKTGTLNYGYTF

v_gene: TRBV7-6
abundance: -
d_gene: -
j_gene: TRBJ2-5
CDR3nt: TGTGCCAGCAGCTTAGGGGTAGTGGGACCCCCGGAGACCCAGTACTTC
CDR3aa: CASSLGVVGPPETQYF

v_gene: TRBV7-2
abundance: once
d_gene: TRBD1
j_gene: TRBJ1-1
CDR3nt: TGTGCCAGCAGGCAACACAGGGGGGAGAGCACTGAAGCTTTCTTT
CDR3aa: CASRQHRGESTEAFF

v_gene: TRBV29-1
abundance: -
d_gene: -
j_gene: TRBJ1-1
CDR3nt: TGCAGCGTTGAAGGGGCTGGGGGAAAGGAGAGGACTGAAGCTTTCTTT
CDR3aa: CSVEGAGGKERTEAFF

v_gene: TRBV19
abundance: -
d_gene: TRBD1
j_gene: TRBJ1-2
CDR3nt: TGTGCCAGTAGTCCGAGACAGGGGGCCGGCTACACCTTC
CDR3aa: CASSPRQGAGYTF

v_gene: TRBV20-1
abundance: -
d_gene: -
j_gene: TRBJ2-7
CDR3nt: TGCAGTGCTGCGATCCAAGTCAAGCAGTACTTC
CDR3aa: CSAAIQVKQYF

v_gene: TRBV11-2
abundance: -
d_gene: TRBD2
j_gene: TRBJ2-1
CDR3nt: TGTGCCAGCAGCTTAGGACTAGCGGGAGGGCCGGTGGGCAATGAGCAGTTCTTC
CDR3aa: CASSLGLAGGPVGNEQFF

v_gene: TRBV29-1
abundance: -
d_gene: -
j_gene: TRBJ2-7
CDR3nt: TGCAGCGTTGAAGATCTCTGGGCCTACGAGCAGTACTTC
CDR3aa: CSVEDLWAYEQYF

v_gene: TRBV5-1
abundance: -
d_gene: -
j_gene: TRBJ1-2
CDR3nt: TGCGCCAGCAGCTTGGCCCCTGGGGGCCTTGACTATGGCTACACCTTC
CDR3aa: CASSLAPGGLDYGYTF

v_gene: TRBV6-5
abundance: -
d_gene: -
j_gene: TRBJ1-5
CDR3nt: TGTGCCAGCAGTTACTCCGGCGGGCCGAATCAGCCCCAGCATTTT
CDR3aa: CASSYSGGPNQPQHF

v_gene: TRBV18
abundance: few
d_gene: -
j_gene: TRBJ1-1
CDR3nt: TGTGCCAGCTCACCAGGGCTCAACACTGAAGCTTTCTTT
CDR3aa: CASSPGLNTEAFF

v_gene: TRBV7-7
abundance: -
d_gene: -
j_gene: TRBJ2-5
CDR3nt: TGTGCCAGCAGCTTAGGTCCCCCTGATGGCGGGCAAGAGACCCAGTACTTC
CDR3aa: CASSLGPPDGGQETQYF

v_gene: TRBV6-5
abundance: -
d_gene: -
j_gene: TRBJ2-2
CDR3nt: TGTGCCAGCAGACAGGCTCCGAACACCGGGGAGCTGTTTTTT
CDR3aa: CASRQAPNTGELFF

v_gene: TRBV5-8
abundance: -
d_gene: -
j_gene: TRBJ2-6
CDR3nt: TGTGCCAGCAGCTTGTTCGGGGCAGGGGCCAACGTCCTGACTTTC
CDR3aa: CASSLFGAGANVLTF

v_gene: TRBV18
abundance: once
d_gene: -
j_gene: TRBJ2-3
CDR3nt: TGTGCCAGCTCACCGGTCGGGAGCACAGATACGCAGTATTTT
CDR3aa: CASSPVGSTDTQYF

v_gene: TRBV6-4
abundance: -
d_gene: -
j_gene: TRBJ2-1
CDR3nt: TGTGCCAGCAGTGGAGGGGGGTTTTACAATGAGCAGTTCTTC
CDR3aa: CASSGGGFYNEQFF

v_gene: TRBV7-9
abundance: -
d_gene: TRBD1
j_gene: TRBJ1-4
CDR3nt: TGTGCCAGCAGCCCTGGACAGGGACGGGAAAAACTGTTTTTT
CDR3aa: CASSPGQGREKLFF

v_gene: TRBV18
abundance: -
d_gene: TRBD1
j_gene: TRBJ1-3
CDR3nt: TGTGCCAGCTCACTCGGGACAGCCTCTGGAAACACCATATATTTT
CDR3aa: CASSLGTASGNTIYF

v_gene: TRBV9
abundance: -
d_gene: TRBD2
j_gene: TRBJ2-7
CDR3nt: TGTGCCAGCAGCGTAGGGGGGAGGGCCTCCTACGAGCAGTACTTC
CDR3aa: CASSVGGRASYEQYF

v_gene: TRBV4-1
abundance: -
d_gene: -
j_gene: TRBJ2-7
CDR3nt: TGCGCCAGCAGGGAATTCACTGGCTCCTACGAGCAGTACTTC
CDR3aa: CASREFTGSYEQYF